Listed here are 25 T cell receptor beta chains from one sample, sequenced in a study of beta chain features in type 1 diabetes. All of the isolated RNA was reverse transcribed, so expressed TCRB transcripts were sequenced. Only in-frame clones appear in the TCRdb table, and some are missing; sequencing was by immunoSEQ multiplex PCR. Of roughly 400,000 clones in the sample, roughly 14% were seen once. Sequenced: naive CD4+ T cells from blood. These receptors originate from a man younger than 40 in good health.

The rearrangement joins TRBV16 to TRBJ1-5; D is undetermined. Germline lookup yields CDR1 KGHSY and CDR2 FQNENV. This CDR3 has 15 residues. Trimming removed 7 bases from V and 4 bases from J, with 17 bases in between. The CDR3 DNA follows: TGTGCCAGCACCCGAACCGGACTGAGTAATCAGCCCCAGCATTTT. Translation: CASTRTGLSNQPQHF.

This clone has a handful of counts. The rearrangement joins TRBV5-1 to TRBJ2-3, with 9 positions matching TRBD2. Germline CDR1 reads SGHRS; CDR2 reads YFSETQ. J was trimmed by 2 bases and V by 0 bases; bases with no gene match: 1. The CDR3 sequence is 15 residues long. The CDR3 region has the DNA TGCGCCAGCAGCTTGGGACTAGCGGTCACAGATACGCAGTATTTT. Its protein is CASSLGLAVTDTQYF. Full variable domain (outside the CDR3, taken from reference TRBV5-1 and TRBJ2-3): KAGVTQTPRYLIKTRGQQVTLSCSPISGHRSVSWYQQTPGQGLQFLFEYFSETQRNKGNFPGRFSGRQFSNSRSEMNVSTLELGDSALYLCASSLGLAVTDTQYFGPGTRLTVL.

This rearrangement joins TRBV9 to TRBJ2-5, with 9 bases fitting TRBD2. The CDR3 covers 16 residues. The ends lost 4 bases at V and 5 bases at J; junction bases unmatched: 12. The germline CDR1 and CDR2 sequences are SGDLS and YYNGEE. The CDR3 protein is CASSPRYSGSGETQYF. The CDR3 nucleotides are TGTGCCAGCAGCCCCCGGTATAGCGGGAGTGGGGAGACCCAGTACTTC.

The J gene is TRBJ2-2, the V gene TRBV30; D remains ambiguous. This CDR3 spans 14 amino acids. The V gene's germline CDR1 is GTSNPN and CDR2 SVGIG (reference sequence). Between the trimmed V and J ends, which lost 0 bases and 8 bases, there was a span of 13 bases. DNA of the CDR3: TGTGCCTGGAGTGTACGCCTAGACTTGGGGGAGCTGTTTTTT. This codes for CAWSVRLDLGELFF.

This chain uses TRBV5-6 with TRBJ1-2, with D unclear. The CDR3 runs to 16 residues. Trimming left V 0 bases short and J 4 bases short, with 16 bases between. Germline CDR1 reads SGHDT; CDR2 reads YYEEEE. CDR3 in amino acids: CASSLVPLDNSYGYTF. In DNA, the CDR3 is TGTGCCAGCAGCTTGGTTCCGTTGGATAACTCCTATGGCTACACCTTC.

The CDR3 here is CASSPLSGIKTDTQYF. The CDR3 bases are TGTGCCAGCTCACCACTTAGCGGGATCAAGACAGATACGCAGTATTTT. The chain recombines TRBV18 with TRBJ2-3; 8 positions match TRBD2. The CDR3 is 16 amino acids. Germline V gene data show CDR1 as KGHSH and CDR2 as LQKENI. After removal of 1 base from V and 3 bases from J, the junction contained 6 bases not matched to a gene.

V is TRBV27 and J is TRBJ2-1; 8 bases align to TRBD2. The V gene's germline CDR1 is MNHEY and CDR2 SMNVEV (reference sequence). CDR3 size: 14 residues. The trim removed 2 bases at V and 5 bases at J, leaving 2 bases unmatched. DNA of the CDR3: TGTGCCAGCAGTTTAGGAGCGGGAGACAATGAGCAGTTCTTC. Translating it yields CASSLGAGDNEQFF.

This chain links TRBV9 with TRBJ1-4; 10 nucleotides align to TRBD1. Germline CDR1 SGDLS, CDR2 YYNGEE. CDR3 size: 14 residues. V gave up 3 bases and J gave up 6 bases; unmatched junction bases: 2. CDR3 amino acids: CASSAGQGYEKLFF. Here the CDR3 DNA reads TGTGCCAGCAGCGCGGGACAGGGGTATGAAAAACTGTTTTTT.

The rearrangement uses TRBV5-4 and TRBJ2-5; no clear D. Trimming took 0 bases from V and 2 from J, leaving 8 bases between them. This CDR3 spans 14 amino acids. Germline CDR1 is SGHNT and CDR2 is YYREEE (reference sequence). CDR3 loop: CASSLAIRQETQYF. Here the CDR3 DNA reads TGTGCCAGCAGCTTGGCCATCCGGCAAGAGACCCAGTACTTC. The whole variable domain, remainder taken from reference TRBV5-4 and TRBJ2-5, is ETGVTQSPTHLIKTRGQQVTLRCSSQSGHNTVSWYQQALGQGPQFIFQYYREEENGRGNFPPRFSGLQFPNYSSELNVNALELDDSALYLCASSLAIRQETQYFGPGTRLLVL.

This clone was observed a few times. The V gene is TRBV7-2, the J gene TRBJ2-3; D not certain. V was clipped by 2 bases and J by 0 bases, with 9 bases between them. The CDR3 covers 15 residues. The germline V gene encodes CDR1 SGHTA and CDR2 FQGNSA. The CDR3 DNA is TGTGCCAGCAGCTTACAGATATCTAGCACAGATACGCAGTATTTT. Translation: CASSLQISSTDTQYF.

This CDR3 is CASSVQGELSSPLHF. CDR3 nucleotide sequence: TGTGCCAGCAGCGTCCAGGGCGAGCTGAGTTCACCCCTCCACTTT. The V and J genes are TRBV9 and TRBJ1-6; D perhaps matches TRBD1 (5 bases). Germline V gene sequence: CDR1 SGDLS, CDR2 YYNGEE. The CDR3 contains 15 residues. Trimming removed 2 bases from V and 9 bases from J, with 15 bases in between.

The genes are TRBV29-1 and TRBJ2-7; TRBD1 aligns across 7 bases. Germline loops: CDR1 SQVTM, CDR2 ANQGSEA. CDR3 length equals 11 residues. V lost 4 bases and J lost 4; bases outside the gene matches: 1. The CDR3 DNA follows: TGCAGCGTTGGGGACAGTTACGAGCAGTACGTC. Translating it yields CSVGDSYEQYV.

This clone has just a few counts. The V and J genes are TRBV25-1 and TRBJ2-1; D uncertain. The V end was cut by 5 bases, the J end by 8 bases, with 10 bases between. The length of the CDR3 is 12 residues. CDR1 and CDR2 from the germline V gene are MGHDK and SYGVNS. In DNA, the CDR3 is TGTGCCAGCAGTCGAGGCCCCGATGAGCAGTTCTTC. It codes for CASSRGPDEQFF. The full variable domain, rest sourced from reference TRBV25-1 and TRBJ2-1, is EADIYQTPRYLVIGTGKKITLECSQTMGHDKMYWYQQDPGMELHLIHYSYGVNSTEKGDLSSESTVSRIRTEHFPLTLESARPSHTSQYLCASSRGPDEQFFGPGTRLTVL.

The chain recombines TRBV9 with TRBJ2-3, with D perhaps matching TRBD1 or TRBD2 (6 bases each). Germline values: CDR1 SGDLS, CDR2 YYNGEE. V dropped 1 base and J dropped 4 bases, with 13 bases sitting between them. The CDR3 extends over 15 amino acids. The CDR3: CASSVIRGGPDTQYF. The CDR3 bases are TGTGCCAGCAGCGTAATCAGGGGAGGTCCAGATACGCAGTATTTT.

About this clone itself: This CDR3 is also generated by other DNA sequences in the sample. The chain joins TRBV5-4 to TRBJ2-1; no firm D call. V shed 0 bases and J shed 0 bases, with 4 bases lying between them. CDR3 length equals 14 residues. Germline V gives CDR1 SGHNT, CDR2 YYREEE (reference sequence). The CDR3 sequence is CASSLGSSYNEQFF. DNA of the CDR3: TGTGCCAGCAGCTTGGGGAGCTCCTACAATGAGCAGTTCTTC.

The V call is TRBV7-2, the J call TRBJ1-2; D possibly corresponds to TRBD1 (6 bases). This CDR3 region has 13 residues. The germline V and J ends were trimmed by 2 bases and 6 bases, with 10 bases remaining between them. Germline CDR1 SGHTA, CDR2 FQGNSA. The CDR3: CASSLSTGNGYTF. The CDR3 DNA reads as TGTGCCAGCAGCTTAAGTACAGGGAATGGCTACACCTTC.

The chain is built from TRBV5-4 and TRBJ1-2, with D possibly matching TRBD1 (6 bases). V shed 4 bases and J shed 4 bases, with 20 bases lying between them. CDR3 length: 16 amino acids. Germline V gene sequence: CDR1 SGHNT, CDR2 YYREEE (reference sequence). CDR3 nucleotide sequence: TGTGCCAGCAGCCCGATCCAGGGGAAGGTAGCCTATGGCTACACCTTC. Protein product: CASSPIQGKVAYGYTF.

J is TRBJ2-1 and V is TRBV5-1, with 11 bases lining up with TRBD2. The CDR3 has 15 amino acids. CDR1 SGHRS and CDR2 YFSETQ come from the germline V gene. Trimming at V came to 7 bases and at J to 7 bases, leaving 10 bases not matched to a gene. The CDR3 DNA sequence: TGCGCCAGCCATAATACTAGCGGGAGAAGGAATGAGCAGTTCTTC. It codes for CASHNTSGRRNEQFF.

This clone was counted only a few times. V and J are TRBV5-1 and TRBJ2-7; D is possibly TRBD1 (7 bases). The germline V gene has CDR1 SGHRS and CDR2 YFSETQ. The V end lost 4 bases, the J end lost 1 base, and 15 bases lay between the germline ends. The CDR3 sequence is 15 residues long. The DNA of the CDR3 is TGCGCCAGCAGCAAAGGGGGGACAGCTTCCTACGAGCAGTACGTC. Amino acids: CASSKGGTASYEQYV.

The chain employs TRBV20-1 and TRBJ2-5; D unclear. With 3 bases removed from V and 7 bases from J, the gap between germline ends came to 6 bases. CDR3 length: 10 residues. From germline, CDR1 is DFQATT and CDR2 SNEGSKA (reference sequence). CDR3: CSASLGTQYF. CDR3 nucleotides: TGCAGTGCTAGCTTGGGGACCCAGTACTTC.

Ten or more counts support this clone. This chain joins TRBV29-1 and TRBJ2-3; D might be TRBD1 (6 bases). The CDR3 spans 13 residues. V dropped 3 bases and J dropped 5 bases, with 12 bases sitting between them. CDR1 and CDR2 (germline): SQVTM, ANQGSEA. In nucleotides, the CDR3 is TGCAGCGTTGACCGACAGGTCGGAGATACGCAGTATTTT. It specifies CSVDRQVGDTQYF.

This clone was observed a handful of times. The chain combines TRBV25-1 with TRBJ1-2; D not resolved. Germline lookup yields CDR1 MGHDK and CDR2 SYGVNS. The CDR3 spans 14 residues. Deletions cut 3 bases from V and 4 bases from J, with 12 bases between. The CDR3 sequence: CASSEGFALYGYTF. The CDR3 DNA follows: TGTGCCAGCAGTGAGGGGTTTGCCCTCTATGGCTACACCTTC.

In the case of this clone: The same CDR3 also results from other DNA sequences found in this sample. This chain connects TRBV9 to TRBJ2-5, with no clear D. Trimming removed 0 bases at V and 4 bases at J, with 7 bases between. The CDR3 consists of 13 residues. Germline CDR1 and CDR2: SGDLS and YYNGEE. The CDR3 nucleotides read TGTGCCAGCAGCGTAGGGATCTTAGAGACCCAGTACTTC. Residues: CASSVGILETQYF.

Only a few counts were recorded for this clone. The CDR3 loop is CASSLVRYEQYV. CDR3 nucleotides: TGTGCCAGCAGCTTAGTGCGTTACGAGCAGTACGTC. The chain employs TRBV7-4 and TRBJ2-7; no firm D call. This CDR3 comprises 12 residues. Trimming cost V 1 base and J 4 bases, with 5 bases left between them. The germline CDR1 and CDR2 sequences are SGHVT and SQSDAQ.

This clone was counted once. The CDR3 region is CAIGRGDTQYF. Written as DNA, the CDR3 is TGTGCCATCGGGCGGGGGGATACGCAGTATTTT. This chain joins TRBV6-5 and TRBJ2-3; 7 bases align to TRBD2. The germline gives CDR1 MNHEY, CDR2 SVGAGI. Losses at the gene ends were 10 bases for V and 6 bases for J; bases not matched to a gene: 4. This CDR3 spans 11 amino acids.